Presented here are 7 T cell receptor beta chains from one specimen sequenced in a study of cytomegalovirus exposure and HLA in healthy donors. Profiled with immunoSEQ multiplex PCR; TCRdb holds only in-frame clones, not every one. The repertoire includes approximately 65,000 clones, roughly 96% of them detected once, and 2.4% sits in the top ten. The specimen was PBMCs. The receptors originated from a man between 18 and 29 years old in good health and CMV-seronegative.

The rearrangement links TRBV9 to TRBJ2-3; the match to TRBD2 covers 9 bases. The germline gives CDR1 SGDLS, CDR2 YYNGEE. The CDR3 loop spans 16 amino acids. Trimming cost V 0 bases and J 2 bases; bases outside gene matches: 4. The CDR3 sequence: CASSVGPSGDTDTQYF. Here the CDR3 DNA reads TGTGCCAGCAGCGTAGGGCCTAGCGGGGACACAGATACGCAGTATTTT.

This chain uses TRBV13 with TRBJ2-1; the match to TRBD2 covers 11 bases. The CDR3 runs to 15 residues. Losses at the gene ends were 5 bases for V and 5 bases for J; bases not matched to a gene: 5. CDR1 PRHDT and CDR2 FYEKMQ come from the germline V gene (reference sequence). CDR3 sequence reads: CASSIRLAGHNEQFF. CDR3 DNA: TGTGCCAGCAGCATTAGACTAGCGGGACACAATGAGCAGTTCTTC.

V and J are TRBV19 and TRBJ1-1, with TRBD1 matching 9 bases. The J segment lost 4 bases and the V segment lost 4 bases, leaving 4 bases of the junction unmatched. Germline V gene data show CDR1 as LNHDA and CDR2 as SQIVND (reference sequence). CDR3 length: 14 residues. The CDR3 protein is CASSRQGVGTEAFF. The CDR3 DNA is TGTGCCAGTAGTAGACAGGGGGTTGGCACTGAAGCTTTCTTT.

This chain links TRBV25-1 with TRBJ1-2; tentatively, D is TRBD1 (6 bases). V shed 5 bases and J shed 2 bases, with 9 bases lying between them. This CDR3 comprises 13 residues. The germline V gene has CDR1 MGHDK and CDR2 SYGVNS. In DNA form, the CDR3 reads TGTGCCAGCAGTAACAGGGCGAACTATGGCTACACCTTC. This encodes CASSNRANYGYTF.

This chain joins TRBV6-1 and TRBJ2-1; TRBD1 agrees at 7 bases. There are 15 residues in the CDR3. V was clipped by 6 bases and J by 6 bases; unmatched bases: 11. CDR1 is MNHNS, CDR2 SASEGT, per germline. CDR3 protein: CASSLTGQKLNEQFF. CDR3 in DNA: TGTGCCAGCAGCCTCACGGGACAGAAACTCAATGAGCAGTTCTTC.

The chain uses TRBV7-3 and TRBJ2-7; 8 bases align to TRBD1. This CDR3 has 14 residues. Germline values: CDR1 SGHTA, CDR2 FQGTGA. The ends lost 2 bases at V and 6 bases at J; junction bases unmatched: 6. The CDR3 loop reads CASSLVGQGSEQYF. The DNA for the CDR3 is TGTGCCAGCAGCTTAGTTGGACAGGGTAGCGAGCAGTACTTC.

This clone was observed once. CDR3 sequence (DNA): TGTGCCAGCAGCTTCCCCGGGAGTGACGAGCAGTACTTC. Amino acid sequence: CASSFPGSDEQYF. The V call is TRBV7-9, the J call TRBJ2-7; D is perhaps TRBD2 (6 bases). Between the trimmed V and J ends, which lost 3 bases and 5 bases, there was a span of 11 bases. This CDR3 spans 13 amino acids. CDR1 SEHNR and CDR2 FQNEAQ come from the germline V gene (reference sequence). The full variable domain, completed using reference TRBV7-9 and TRBJ2-7, is DTGVSQNPRHKITKRGQNVTFRCDPISEHNRLYWYRQTLGQGPEFLTYFQNEAQLEKSRLLSDRFSAERPKGSFSTLEIQRTEQGDSAMYLCASSFPGSDEQYFGPGTRLTVT.